Listed here are 5 T cell receptor beta chains from one sample, sequenced in a study of blood T cell repertoires in COVID-19. TCRdb's copy holds only in-frame clones and misses some; the assay was immunoSEQ multiplex PCR. The sample gives 200,000 to 300,000 clones, 70% to 90% of which show up once; approximately 3% is in the top ten. The sample was peripheral blood. The source of these receptors is a woman aged 25 to 39 who had recovered from COVID-19.

The rearrangement uses TRBV11-2 and TRBJ1-3; 7 positions match TRBD1. The CDR3 has 15 amino acids. V lost 3 bases, J lost 0 bases, and 2 bases stayed unmatched. CDR1 and CDR2 (germline): SGHAT, FQNNGV. The DNA for the CDR3 is TGTGCCAGCAGCTTGGACAGGACCTCTGGAAACACCATATATTTT. The encoded protein is CASSLDRTSGNTIYF.

The V gene is TRBV7-3, the J gene TRBJ2-2; D unclear. V lost 4 bases, J lost 0 bases, and 6 bases lay in between. Germline V gene data show CDR1 as SGHTA and CDR2 as FQGTGA. The CDR3 runs to 14 residues. The CDR3 spells CASSSDSNTGELFF. The CDR3 DNA follows: TGTGCCAGCAGCTCAGATTCGAACACCGGGGAGCTGTTTTTT.

The chain carries TRBV27 and TRBJ1-6; TRBD1 agrees at 9 bases. Looked up from germline, CDR1 is MNHEY and CDR2 is SMNVEV (reference sequence). Losses at the gene ends were 0 bases for V and 7 bases for J; bases not matched to a gene: 10. The CDR3 has 18 amino acids. This CDR3 is CASSLSFPADRGNSPLHF. The DNA of the CDR3 is TGTGCCAGCAGTTTATCGTTCCCCGCAGACAGGGGGAATTCACCCCTCCACTTT.

The table lists this clone with a count of one. This chain's CDR3 is CASSQAASGDRSTDTQYF. The CDR3 region has the DNA TGCGCCAGCAGCCAAGCGGCTAGCGGGGACCGTAGCACAGATACGCAGTATTTT. V usage is TRBV4-1 and J usage is TRBJ2-3; 9 bases align to TRBD2. Germline-derived CDR1 and CDR2 are MGHRA and YSYEKL. With 1 base clipped from V and 0 bases from J, the junction kept 8 bases outside the gene matches. The CDR3 has 18 amino acids.

This chain links TRBV15 with TRBJ2-1; D is ambiguous. This CDR3 has 13 amino acids. The V and J ends lost 1 base and 6 bases respectively, with 7 bases between them. Germline V lookup: CDR1 LNHNV, CDR2 YYDKDF (reference sequence). This CDR3 reads CATSRGVGNEQFF. CDR3 coding DNA: TGTGCCACCAGCAGAGGTGTCGGCAATGAGCAGTTCTTC. The full variable domain, with the rest looked up from reference TRBV15 and TRBJ2-1, is DAMVIQNPRYQVTQFGKPVTLSCSQTLNHNVMYWYQQKSSQAPKLLFHYYDKDFNNEADTPDNFQSRRPNTSFCFLDIRSPGLGDTAMYLCATSRGVGNEQFFGPGTRLTVL.